A single sample is the source of the 20 T cell receptor beta chains below, sequenced in a study of molecular identifiers for immune sequencing clone quantification. In TCRdb, the PCR reads were re-called with MiXCR into one record per CDR3 protein. The table shows about 640,000 distinct CDR3 sequences, with about 20% occurring only once. Sequenced sample: naive CD8+ T cells from blood, with Jurkat cell RNA spiked in. As for subset: FACS-sorted CD8+CD4-CCR7+CD45RA+ naive T cells. Receptor source: a human donor in good health. Some libraries in this study had Jurkat cell RNA spiked in.

On this clonotype: One base away lies a much larger clone, so this may be a sequencing read error. The chain links TRBV27 to TRBJ1-1; D gene uncertain. The length of the CDR3 is 13 residues. Germline V gene sequence: CDR1 MNHEY, CDR2 SMNVEV (reference sequence). Written as DNA, the CDR3 is TGTGCCAGCACGAGTGATATGAACACTGAAGCTTCCTTT. Translation gives CASTSDMNTEASF.

As for this clonotype: A much larger clone differs from this one at a single base, so this may be a read error. The J gene is TRBJ1-6, the V gene TRBV12-3 or TRBV12-4; TRBD1 matches 7 bases. The junction had 11 bases not matched to a gene; V was cut back by 8 bases and J by 7 bases. The CDR3 covers 15 residues. The CDR3 reads CASGYDRVTNSPLHF. The CDR3 DNA is TGTGCCAGCGGTTACGACAGGGTAACAAATTCACCCCTCCACTTT.

This clonotype was recorded many times. The chain employs TRBV4-3 and TRBJ1-1, with D maybe TRBD1 (6 bases). The germline V gene has CDR1 LGHNA and CDR2 YSLEER. This CDR3 has 15 residues. Trimming shortened V by 4 bases and J by 3 bases, and 15 bases separated the two germline ends. The CDR3 DNA reads as TGCGCCAGCAGCCGCTCGAGGACAGCGGACACTGAAGCTTTCTTT. The encoded protein is CASSRSRTADTEAFF.

This clonotype was picked up a small number of times. This chain uses TRBV7-6 with TRBJ2-1; tentatively, D is TRBD2 (6 bases). Germline V gene sequence: CDR1 SGHVS, CDR2 FNYEAQ. CDR3 size: 15 residues. Trimming took off 0 bases at V and 6 bases at J, with 12 bases between the two ends. CDR3 nucleotides: TGTGCCAGCAGCTTAGCTGCGGGAACGGGCAATGAGCAGTTCTTC. Translation gives CASSLAAGTGNEQFF.

This clonotype has ten or more counts. The chain combines TRBV4-1 with TRBJ1-1; D perhaps matches TRBD1 (6 bases). The CDR3 length is 16 residues. In germline, CDR1 is MGHRA, CDR2 YSYEKL. V dropped 0 bases and J dropped 1 base, with 12 bases sitting between them. The CDR3 DNA sequence: TGCGCCAGCAGCCAAGAGGGACAACTTCAGAACACTGAAGCTTTCTTT. It specifies CASSQEGQLQNTEAFF.

There are many counts of this clonotype. This chain uses TRBV5-1 with TRBJ2-5, with D unclear. CDR1 SGHRS and CDR2 YFSETQ come from the germline V gene. The CDR3 loop spans 14 amino acids. Trimming removed 0 bases from V and 5 bases from J, with 11 bases in between. The CDR3 protein is CASSLDGVSETQYF. The CDR3, as DNA: TGCGCCAGCAGCTTGGATGGTGTCTCGGAGACCCAGTACTTC.

Concerning this clonotype itself: A single base separates this from a much larger clone, so it may be a read error. The chain recombines TRBV28 with TRBJ2-2; TRBD1 is a possible D gene (6 bases). The V gene's germline CDR1 is MDHEN and CDR2 SYDVKM. The CDR3 has 13 residues. DNA for the CDR3: TGTGCCAGCAGCTTCCTGGGGGCCGGGGAGCTGGTTTTT. Translation: CASSFLGAGELVF.

Remarks on this clonotype: Lacking the conserved final phenylalanine or tryptophan, this CDR3 likely reflects a read error. The genes are TRBV7-3 and TRBJ2-1, with TRBD2 as a possible D gene (5 bases). V was pared by 5 bases and J by 0 bases, with 11 bases between. CDR1 is SGHTA and CDR2 is FQGTGA in the germline V gene. This CDR3 comprises 15 residues. The DNA of the CDR3 is TGTGCCAGCAGCGCCGGCGGAGGCTCCTACAATGAGCAGTTCTCC. As protein: CASSAGGGSYNEQFS.

As for this clonotype: This may come from a read error, since a much larger clone is one base off. This chain uses TRBV4-3 with TRBJ1-3; D might be TRBD1 (5 bases). The CDR3 totals 20 residues. Germline lookup yields CDR1 LGHNA and CDR2 YSLEER. Written as DNA, the CDR3 is TGCACCAGCAGCCAAGATAGGGCAGGGATCTCTCTGCCCTCTGGAAACACCATATATTTT. Its translation: CTSSQDRAGISLPSGNTIYF.

This clonotype was observed many times. This sequence joins TRBV5-1 and TRBJ2-3, with unresolved D. V lost 6 bases to trimming and J lost 0 bases, with 14 bases between them. Germline CDR1 and CDR2: SGHRS and YFSETQ. The CDR3 consists of 15 residues. The CDR3 is CASKTLGQSTDTQYF. The CDR3 coding sequence is TGCGCCAGCAAAACCCTGGGTCAGAGCACAGATACGCAGTATTTT.

At least ten counts were recorded for this clonotype. The rearrangement joins TRBV6-4 to TRBJ2-3; 9 nucleotides agree with TRBD2. The ends lost 3 bases at V and 3 bases at J; junction bases unmatched: 7. This CDR3 is built from 16 residues. Germline V lookup: CDR1 MRHNA, CDR2 SNTAGT. The CDR3 reads CASSELAGVLTDTQYF. The CDR3 coding sequence is TGTGCCAGCAGTGAATTAGCGGGAGTGCTTACAGATACGCAGTATTTT.

This clonotype was picked up many times. The rearrangement links TRBV7-9 to TRBJ2-4, with D maybe TRBD1 (6 bases). Trimming took 5 bases from V and 3 from J, leaving 14 bases between them. Germline CDR1 and CDR2: SEHNR and FQNEAQ (reference sequence). The CDR3 sequence is 15 residues long. The DNA of the CDR3 is TGTGCCAGCAGCCCCCCCAGGGGAAACAAAAACATTCAGTACTTC. Protein: CASSPPRGNKNIQYF.

With respect to this clonotype: With a much larger clone just one base away, this may be a read error. The rearrangement joins TRBV29-1 to TRBJ2-2; no clear D. CDR1 and CDR2 from the germline V gene are SQVTM and ANQGSEA. There are 12 residues in the CDR3. The DNA of the CDR3 is TGCGGCGTCCGACAAAGCACCGGGGAGCTGTTTTTT. Translating gives CGVRQSTGELFF.

This clonotype was detected only a few times. The CDR3 DNA follows: TGTGCCAGCAGTTACAACCCCTCCTCCTATGGCTACACCTTC. It specifies CASSYNPSSYGYTF. The chain carries TRBV6-2 or TRBV6-3 and TRBJ1-2; D ambiguous. Germline V gene sequence: CDR1 MNHEY, CDR2 SVGEGT. Between the trimmed V and J ends, which lost 2 bases and 4 bases, there was a span of 11 bases. The CDR3 runs to 14 residues.

This clonotype has just a few counts. The chain combines TRBV4-2 with TRBJ1-6; possible D gene TRBD1, 5 bases. The germline CDR1 and CDR2 sequences are LGHNA and YNFKEQ. The V end lost 4 bases, the J end lost 7 bases, and 14 bases lay between the germline ends. The CDR3 is 15 residues long. CDR3 residues: CASSPGTDVNSPLHF. CDR3 in DNA: TGTGCCAGCAGCCCCGGGACTGACGTGAATTCACCCCTCCACTTT.

This clonotype has only a few counts. V is TRBV6-5 and J is TRBJ1-4; D unresolved. CDR3 size: 14 residues. V was shortened by 8 bases and J by 0 bases, with 10 bases between the two germline ends. The germline V gene encodes CDR1 MNHEY and CDR2 SVGAGI. The CDR3 reads CASAYMSTNEKLFF. CDR3 bases: TGTGCCAGCGCGTACATGTCAACTAATGAAAAACTGTTTTTT.

Ten or more counts support this clonotype. The CDR3 DNA reads as TGTGCCAGCAGCGTAGTAGCGGACTCTGGAAACACCATATATTTT. Encoded protein: CASSVVADSGNTIYF. The chain is built from TRBV9 and TRBJ1-3; D ambiguous. The CDR3 loop spans 15 amino acids. Looked up from germline, CDR1 is SGDLS and CDR2 is YYNGEE. With 0 bases removed from V and 0 bases from J, the gap between germline ends came to 7 bases.

This clonotype was recorded many times. V usage is TRBV28 and J usage is TRBJ2-3; 7 bases align to TRBD2. The J segment lost 5 bases and the V segment lost 2 bases, leaving 4 bases of the junction unmatched. Germline-derived CDR1 and CDR2 are MDHEN and SYDVKM. The CDR3 consists of 14 residues. The CDR3 loop is CASSLGAGLDTQYF. The CDR3 nucleotides are TGTGCCAGCAGTTTAGGAGCGGGGTTAGATACGCAGTATTTT.

A note on this clonotype: Given a much more abundant clone one base away, this may be a read error. This chain links TRBV13 with TRBJ2-7; tentatively, D is TRBD1 (5 bases). TRBJ2-1 matches the DNA end more closely, so the J call is doubtful. The CDR3 consists of 15 residues. Per the germline V gene, CDR1 is PRHDT and CDR2 is FYEKMQ (reference sequence). The CDR3: CASSLGGHVSYEQFF. The DNA of the CDR3 is TGTGCCAGCAGCTTAGGGGGGCACGTCAGCTACGAGCAGTTCTTC.

This clonotype has only a few counts. A much larger clone is a single base away; this may be a read error. The CDR3 DNA sequence: TGTGCCAGCAGCCAGACAGCGACTAGCAGTCAGCCCCAGCATTTT. Translating gives CASSQTATSSQPQHF. The V gene is TRBV28, the J gene TRBJ1-5; D might be TRBD1 (5 bases). CDR1 and CDR2 from the germline V gene are MDHEN and SYDVKM. This CDR3 region has 15 residues.